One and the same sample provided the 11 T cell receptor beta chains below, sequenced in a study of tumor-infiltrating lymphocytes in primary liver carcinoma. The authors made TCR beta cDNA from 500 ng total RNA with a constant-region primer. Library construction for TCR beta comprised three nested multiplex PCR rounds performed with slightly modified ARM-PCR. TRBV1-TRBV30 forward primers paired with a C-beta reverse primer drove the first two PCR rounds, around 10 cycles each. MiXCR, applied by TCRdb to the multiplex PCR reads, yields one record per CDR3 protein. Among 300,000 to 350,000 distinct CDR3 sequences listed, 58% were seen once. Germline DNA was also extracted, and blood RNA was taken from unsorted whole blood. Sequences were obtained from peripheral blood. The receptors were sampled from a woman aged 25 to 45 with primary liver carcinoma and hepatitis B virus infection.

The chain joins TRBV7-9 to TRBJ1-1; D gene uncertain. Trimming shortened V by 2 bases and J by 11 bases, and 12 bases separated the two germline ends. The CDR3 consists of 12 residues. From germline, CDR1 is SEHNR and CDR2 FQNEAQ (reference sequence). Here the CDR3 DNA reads TGTGCCAGCAGCTTACTCGGTTCTGGGGCTTTCTTT. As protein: CASSLLGSGAFF.

CDR3 DNA sequence: TGCAGCGCCCGCGCTCTGGAGAACACCAGTCATGGCTACACCTTC. Amino acid sequence: CSARALENTSHGYTF. The chain has TRBV29-1 and TRBJ1-2; D not resolved. The germline CDR1 and CDR2 sequences are SQVTM and ANQGSEA. With 7 bases removed from V and 6 bases from J, the gap between germline ends came to 24 bases. This CDR3 spans 15 amino acids.

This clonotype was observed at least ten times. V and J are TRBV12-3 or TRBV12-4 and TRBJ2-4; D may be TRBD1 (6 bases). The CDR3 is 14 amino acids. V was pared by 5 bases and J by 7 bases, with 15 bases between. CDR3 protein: CASSLRRDINIQYF. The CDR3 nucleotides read TGTGCCAGCAGTCTACGCCGGGACATCAACATTCAGTACTTC.

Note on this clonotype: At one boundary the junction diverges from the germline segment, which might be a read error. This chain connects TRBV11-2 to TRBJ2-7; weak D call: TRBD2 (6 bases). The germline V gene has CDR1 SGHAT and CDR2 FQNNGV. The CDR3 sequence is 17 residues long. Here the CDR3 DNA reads TGTACCAGCAGCCGACCGACTAGAGGACAACCTGGGGACGAGCAGTACTTC. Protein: CTSSRPTRGQPGDEQYF.

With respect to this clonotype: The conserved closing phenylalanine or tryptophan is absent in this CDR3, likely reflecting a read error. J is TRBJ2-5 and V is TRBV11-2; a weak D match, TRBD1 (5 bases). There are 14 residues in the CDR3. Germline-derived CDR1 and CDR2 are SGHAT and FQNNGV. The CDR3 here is CAGSPGRVQETQYL. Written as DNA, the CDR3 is TGTGCCGGCAGCCCGGGCAGGGTACAAGAGACCCAGTACTTA.

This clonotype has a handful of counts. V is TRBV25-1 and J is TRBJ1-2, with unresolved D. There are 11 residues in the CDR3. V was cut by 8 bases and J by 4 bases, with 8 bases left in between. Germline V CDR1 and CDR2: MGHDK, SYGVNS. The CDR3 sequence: CASSAGYGYTF. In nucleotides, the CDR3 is TGTGCCAGCTCGGCGGGCTATGGCTACACCTTC.

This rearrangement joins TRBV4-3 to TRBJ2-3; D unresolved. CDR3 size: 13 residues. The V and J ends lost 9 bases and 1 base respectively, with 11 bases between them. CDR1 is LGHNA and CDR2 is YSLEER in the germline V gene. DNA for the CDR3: TGCGCCAGTAACCAAGAACGCACAGATACGCAGTATTTT. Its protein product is CASNQERTDTQYF.

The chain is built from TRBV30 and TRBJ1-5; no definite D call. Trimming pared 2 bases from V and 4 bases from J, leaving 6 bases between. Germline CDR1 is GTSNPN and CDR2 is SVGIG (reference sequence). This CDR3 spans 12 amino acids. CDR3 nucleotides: TGTGCCTGGAGTATAGCGAATCAGCCCCAGCATTTT. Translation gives CAWSIANQPQHF.

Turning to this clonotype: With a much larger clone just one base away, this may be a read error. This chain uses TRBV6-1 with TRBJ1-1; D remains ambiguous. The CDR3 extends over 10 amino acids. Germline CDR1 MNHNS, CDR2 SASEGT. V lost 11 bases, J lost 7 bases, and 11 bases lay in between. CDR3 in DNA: TGTGCCCTGGGTCATGGTGAAGCTTTCTTT. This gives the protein CALGHGEAFF.

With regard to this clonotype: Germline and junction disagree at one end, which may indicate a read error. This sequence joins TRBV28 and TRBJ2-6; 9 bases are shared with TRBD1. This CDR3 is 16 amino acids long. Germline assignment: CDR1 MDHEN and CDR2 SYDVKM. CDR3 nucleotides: TGTGCCAGCAAACAGGGGGCATTCTCCGGGGCCAACATCCTGACTTTC. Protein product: CASKQGAFSGANILTF.

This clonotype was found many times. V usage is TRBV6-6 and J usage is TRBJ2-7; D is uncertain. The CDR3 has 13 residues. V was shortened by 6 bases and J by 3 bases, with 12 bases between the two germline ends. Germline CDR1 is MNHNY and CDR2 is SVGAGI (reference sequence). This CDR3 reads CASSPKAFYEQYF. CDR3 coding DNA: TGTGCCAGCAGCCCAAAGGCGTTCTACGAGCAGTACTTC.